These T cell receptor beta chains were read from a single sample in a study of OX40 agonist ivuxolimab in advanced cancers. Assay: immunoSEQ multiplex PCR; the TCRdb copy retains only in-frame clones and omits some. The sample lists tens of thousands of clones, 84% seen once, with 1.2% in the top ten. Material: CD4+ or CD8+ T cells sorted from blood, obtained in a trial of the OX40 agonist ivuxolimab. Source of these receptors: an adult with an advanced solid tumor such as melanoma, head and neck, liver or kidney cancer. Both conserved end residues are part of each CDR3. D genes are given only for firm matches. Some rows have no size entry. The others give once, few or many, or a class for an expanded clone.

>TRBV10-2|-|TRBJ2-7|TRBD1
CASRKTGDEQYF
TGCGCCAGCAGAAAGACAGGGGACGAGCAGTACTTC
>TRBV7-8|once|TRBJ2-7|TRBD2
CASSLEASGRVWAEQYF
TGTGCCAGCAGCTTAGAGGCTAGCGGGAGGGTATGGGCCGAGCAGTACTTC
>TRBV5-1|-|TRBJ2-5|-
CASSSQETQYF
TGCGCCAGCAGCTCCCAAGAGACCCAGTACTTC
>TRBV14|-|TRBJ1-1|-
CASSQAGGWTEAFF
TGTGCCAGCAGCCAAGCCGGGGGCTGGACTGAAGCTTTCTTT
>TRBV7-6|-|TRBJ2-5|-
CASSQRVGETQYF
TGTGCCAGCAGCCAACGGGTGGGGGAGACCCAGTACTTC
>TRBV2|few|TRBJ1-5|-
CASSEGTALVGPQHF
TGTGCCAGCAGTGAAGGGACAGCCCTGGTTGGGCCCCAGCATTTT
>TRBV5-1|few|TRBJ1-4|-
CASSLNTGGDEKLFF
TGCGCCAGCAGCCTCAACACGGGAGGCGATGAAAAACTGTTTTTT
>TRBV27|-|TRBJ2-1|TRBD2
CASAGTSDLYNEQFF
TGTGCCAGCGCCGGGACTAGCGACCTCTACAATGAGCAGTTCTTC
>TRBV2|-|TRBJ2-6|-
CASSELLTGSGANVLTF
TGTGCCAGCAGTGAATTGTTGACGGGCTCTGGGGCCAACGTCCTGACTTTC
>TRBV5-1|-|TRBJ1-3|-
CASSLNDGKGGNTIYF
TGCGCCAGCAGCCTAAATGACGGGAAAGGGGGAAACACCATATATTTT
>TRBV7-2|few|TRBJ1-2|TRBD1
CASSLGRGRDGYTF
TGTGCCAGCAGCTTGGGGAGGGGGCGAGATGGCTACACCTTC
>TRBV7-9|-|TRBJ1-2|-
CASSLDTGTNYGYTF
TGTGCCAGCAGCTTAGACACAGGGACTAACTATGGCTACACCTTC
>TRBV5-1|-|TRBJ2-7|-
CASSPTLDQAMYEQYF
TGCGCCAGCAGCCCCACCCTCGACCAAGCCATGTACGAGCAGTACTTC
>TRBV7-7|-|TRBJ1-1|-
CASSLFATVNTEAFF
TGTGCCAGCAGCTTATTCGCGACAGTGAACACTGAAGCTTTCTTT
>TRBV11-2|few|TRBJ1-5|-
CASSLQENQPQHF
TGTGCCAGCAGCTTGCAGGAGAATCAGCCCCAGCATTTT
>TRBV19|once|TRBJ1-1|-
CASSMLGRNTEAFF
TGTGCCAGTAGTATGCTGGGGAGGAACACTGAAGCTTTCTTT
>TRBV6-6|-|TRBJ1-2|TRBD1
CASRRQGDTGGYTF
TGTGCCAGCAGGCGCCAGGGGGACACGGGGGGCTACACCTTC
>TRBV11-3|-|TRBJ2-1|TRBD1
CASSIGQGDNEQFF
TGTGCCAGCAGCATAGGACAGGGGGACAATGAGCAGTTCTTC
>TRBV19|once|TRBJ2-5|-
CASSMEGDKTQYF
TGTGCCAGTAGTATGGAAGGAGACAAGACCCAGTACTTC
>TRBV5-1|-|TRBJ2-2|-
CASTTQTETGELFF
TGCGCCAGCACAACCCAAACAGAGACCGGGGAGCTGTTTTTT
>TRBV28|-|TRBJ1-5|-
CASSLPPLESNQPQHF
TGTGCCAGCAGTTTACCCCCATTAGAGAGCAATCAGCCCCAGCATTTT
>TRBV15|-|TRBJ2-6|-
CATSNWGSGANVLTF
TGTGCCACCAGCAACTGGGGCTCTGGGGCCAACGTCCTGACTTTC
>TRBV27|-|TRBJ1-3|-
CASGSPATGNTIYF
TGTGCCAGCGGATCCCCAGCTACTGGAAACACCATATATTTT
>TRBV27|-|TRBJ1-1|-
CASSLAGPTWTEAFF
TGTGCCAGCAGTTTAGCAGGACCCACATGGACTGAAGCTTTCTTT
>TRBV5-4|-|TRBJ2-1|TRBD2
CASTLDAEASGRADEQFF
TGTGCCAGCACCCTGGATGCGGAGGCTAGCGGGAGGGCCGATGAGCAGTTCTTC
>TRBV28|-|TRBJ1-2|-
CASSFNRGSYYGYTF
TGTGCCAGCAGTTTTAATAGAGGCAGTTACTATGGCTACACCTTC
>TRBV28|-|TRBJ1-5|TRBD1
CASSAGQGINQPQHF
TGTGCCAGCAGTGCGGGACAGGGCATAAATCAGCCCCAGCATTTT
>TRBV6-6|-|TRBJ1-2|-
CASSYSWGELYGYTF
TGTGCCAGCAGTTACTCTTGGGGGGAGCTCTATGGCTACACCTTC
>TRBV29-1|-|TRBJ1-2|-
CSVVRTQGGYGYTF
TGCAGCGTTGTCCGCACACAGGGTGGCTATGGCTACACCTTC
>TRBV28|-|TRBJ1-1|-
CASSLLLSLGGAFF
TGTGCCAGCAGTTTGCTTTTATCGCTCGGCGGAGCTTTCTTT
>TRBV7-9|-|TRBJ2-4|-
CASSRWAGAEAKNIQYF
TGTGCCAGCAGCCGATGGGCAGGTGCTGAAGCCAAAAACATTCAGTACTTC
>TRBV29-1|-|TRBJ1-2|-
CSVVQTTNYGYTF
TGCAGCGTTGTACAGACTACTAACTATGGCTACACCTTC
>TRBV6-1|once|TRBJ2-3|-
CASSGGPGGDTQYF
TGTGCCAGCAGTGGCGGACCCGGGGGAGATACGCAGTATTTT
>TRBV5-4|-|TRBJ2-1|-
CASSLPGSYNEQFF
TGTGCCAGCAGCTTGCCGGGGTCTTACAATGAGCAGTTCTTC
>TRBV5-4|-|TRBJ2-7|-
CASTRGGRTYEQYF
TGTGCCAGCACCCGGGGCGGCAGGACCTACGAGCAGTACTTC
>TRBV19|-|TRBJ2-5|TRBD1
CASSKQGAEETQYF
TGTGCCAGTAGTAAACAGGGGGCCGAAGAGACCCAGTACTTC
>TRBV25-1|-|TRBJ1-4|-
CASSVGTETVLFF
TGTGCCAGCAGTGTCGGGACCGAGACTGTCTTGTTTTTT
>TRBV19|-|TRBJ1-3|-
CASSPGPTFGNTIYF
TGTGCCAGTTCTCCGGGGCCCACTTTTGGAAACACCATATATTTT
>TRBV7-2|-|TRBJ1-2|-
CASSLAREAGYTF
TGTGCCAGCAGCTTAGCCAGGGAAGCGGGCTACACCTTC
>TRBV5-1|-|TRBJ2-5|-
CASSLGSAQETQYF
TGCGCCAGCAGCTTAGGTAGCGCTCAAGAGACCCAGTACTTC
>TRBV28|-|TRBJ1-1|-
CASSEAGRFTEAFF
TGTGCCAGCAGCGAGGCAGGCCGGTTTACTGAAGCTTTCTTT
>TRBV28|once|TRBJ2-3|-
CASSSPRAPDTQYF
TGTGCCAGCAGTTCCCCTAGGGCCCCAGATACGCAGTATTTT
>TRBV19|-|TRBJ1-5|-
CASSSGRGNQPQHF
TGTGCCAGTAGCTCGGGCAGGGGTAATCAGCCCCAGCATTTT
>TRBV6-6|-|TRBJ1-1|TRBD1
CASRETGGAKTEAFF
TGTGCCAGCAGAGAAACAGGGGGAGCGAAGACTGAAGCTTTCTTT
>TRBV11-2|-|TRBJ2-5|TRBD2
CASSLRASGSTETQYF
TGTGCCAGCAGCTTAAGGGCTAGCGGGAGTACAGAGACCCAGTACTTC
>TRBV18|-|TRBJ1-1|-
CASSPVGPSHTEAFF
TGTGCCAGCTCACCAGTAGGACCCTCCCACACTGAAGCTTTCTTT
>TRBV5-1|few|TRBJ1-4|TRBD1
CASSPQTGVDEKLFF
TGCGCCAGCAGCCCTCAGACAGGGGTGGATGAAAAACTGTTTTTT
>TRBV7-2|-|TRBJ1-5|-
CASSLAASPNNQPQHF
TGTGCCAGCAGCTTAGCCGCTTCCCCTAACAATCAGCCCCAGCATTTT